Listed here is a single T cell receptor (beta chain). The germline gives CDR1 LNHDA, CDR2 SQIVND (reference sequence). The CDR3 runs to 15 residues. TCRdb re-called the 5' RACE reads and catalogs CDR3 proteins one per entry, DNA excluded. The repertoire table contains 120,000 to 150,000 distinct CDR3 sequences. The entry originates in a study of T cells expressing NK-cell markers. This TCR was recovered from a man younger than 35 in good health. The sequenced sample was blood T cells: a sorted CD56 or NKG2C T cell subset, CD4+ or CD8+ T cells, or bulk PBMC T cells (not recorded which). V is TRBV19 and J is TRBJ1-1. The CDR3: CASSAGLTAHTEAFF.